Below, one TCR beta chain is given with its context. Which antigen it targets is not known. One base away there is no much larger clone; base qualities are not given. This specimen comes from a study of control samples from healthy donors and cancer patients (dated by TCRdb to 2019 to 2021). Library preparation was by the immunoSEQ multiplex PCR assay. The immuneACCESS repertoire file appears here via TCRdb, limited to in-frame rearrangements. These files lack a portion of the clones; in checked studies, under half of the deficit traces to unresolved V genes, and the cause of the others is not known. Recorded for this sample are some 140,000 clones; approximately 86% of them occurred a single time. The ten biggest clones cover approximately 9% of the sample. Spanning cysteine to phenylalanine, the CDR3 consists of 15 amino acids. Only CDR3 DNA remains: 45 bases, in frame from the first base. Trimming takes 4 bases from V and 7 bases from J, and the germline ends sit 19 bases apart. CDR1 LGHNA and CDR2 YNFKEQ were looked up in the germline V gene.

Material: blood. The chain was built from TRBV4-2 and TRBJ1-1, and possibly TRBD1, on 5 matching bases. This TCR was sampled from a woman under 40 in good health. Here is the DNA: TGTGCCAGCAGCCCCCCGGCGACGGGGGATTTTGAAGCTTTCTTT. The translation is CASSPPATGDFEAFF.